Described below is a single T cell receptor beta chain sequence and its context. Its antigen is currently unknown. These data originate in a study of T cell responses to AZD1222 COVID-19 vaccine. On the study more broadly: Second doses at about 4 or about 12 weeks were pooled. Broader study findings: Regions 160-218 and 743-854 held dominance among vaccine-associated CD4 TCRs, which spanned spike. Clonal diversity was possibly underestimated; the donors were predominantly white British and more often female. An increase in Spike-specific TCR breadth and depth was observed after two AZD1222 doses.

Data came from immunoSEQ multiplex PCR; TCRdb stores just in-frame clones and leaves some out. Among 150,000 to 200,000 clones listed, 94% were seen once. The ends were cut back, 1 base at V and 5 bases at J, with 11 bases in the middle. The CDR3 extends over 15 amino acids. Germline-derived CDR1 and CDR2 are MGHDK and SYGVNS. The receptor was derived from an adult in good health. The chain couples TRBV25-1 to TRBJ2-2; perhaps TRBD1 as D (6 bases). The input for sequencing was peripheral blood, taken on day 0 of AZD1222 vaccination. CDR3 in amino acids: CASSESQGWTGELFF. CDR3 DNA sequence: TGTGCCAGCAGTGAATCCCAGGGGTGGACCGGGGAGCTGTTTTTT.